This T cell receptor (beta chain) was sequenced in a study of cytotoxic CD8 clonotypes in ibrutinib-treated CLL. Study information: There were approximately ten relapsed/refractory patients and around 15 treatment-naive patients, and roughly 18 were IGHV unmutated. Study observations and caveats: An increase in clonality occurred at ibrutinib response, followed by a return toward baseline at progression. Private clonotypes, not public ones, expanded at ibrutinib response.

Germline CDR1 is SGDLS and CDR2 is YYNGEE. With 2 bases removed from V and 7 bases from J, the gap between germline ends came to 4 bases. The CDR3 loop spans 11 amino acids. The sequencing depth, 1 in 200,000 to 1 in 1 million T cells, was the target. Sequencing was performed with immunoSEQ multiplex PCR; in TCRdb, only in-frame clones are kept and a portion is missing. Among 300,000 to 400,000 clones, over 60% were seen once, and the ten largest hold roughly 6.7%. To note about this clone: Its cognate antigen is unknown.

This chain joins TRBV9 and TRBJ1-5; D uncertain. The specimen comprised PBMCs, sampled after 36 months of ibrutinib treatment. The TCR originated in a human donor with chronic lymphocytic leukemia. The CDR3 reads CASSVGQPQHF. The CDR3 coding sequence is TGTGCCAGCAGCGTCGGGCAGCCCCAGCATTTT.